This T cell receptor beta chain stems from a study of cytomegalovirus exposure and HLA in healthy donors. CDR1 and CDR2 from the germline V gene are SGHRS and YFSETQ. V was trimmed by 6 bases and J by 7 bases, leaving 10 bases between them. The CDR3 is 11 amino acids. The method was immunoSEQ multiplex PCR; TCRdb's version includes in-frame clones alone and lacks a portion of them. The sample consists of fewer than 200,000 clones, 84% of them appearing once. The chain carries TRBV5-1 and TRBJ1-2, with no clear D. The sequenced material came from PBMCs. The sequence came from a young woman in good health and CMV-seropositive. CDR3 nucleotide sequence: TGCGCCAGCAAGGCAGGCCGTGGCTACACCTTC. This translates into CASKAGRGYTF.